This TCR beta chain comes out of a study of T cells in Graves' hyperthyroidism and ophthalmopathy. Study observations and caveats: Onset of ophthalmopathy came a median approximately 6.5 months after the model predicted it.

The patients, who ranged from 18 to 65 in age, presented with newly diagnosed hyperthyroidism lasting under 2 months. Reasons for excluding patients were uncontrolled infection, other autoimmune disease, pregnancy or lactation. Fresh 10 ml peripheral blood yielded PBMCs. The CDR3 regions of TCR beta were amplified from RNA transcripts. First-round RT-PCR with HTBI primers amplified the TCR CDR3 region. TCRdb reprocessed the multiplex PCR reads with MiXCR, giving one entry per CDR3 protein. The table lists under 700,000 distinct CDR3 sequences, over 15% of them singletons. This CDR3 is 16 amino acids long. The ends were cut back, 3 bases at V and 0 bases at J, with 11 bases in the middle. Germline V CDR1 and CDR2: MNHGY, SVAAGI. On this clonotype itself: The antigen is not known.

V is TRBV6-9 and J is TRBJ1-4; D unresolved. Sequencing was done on a sample of blood. This TCR came from a woman between 18 and 29 years old with Graves' hyperthyroidism. CDR3 coding DNA: TGTGCCAGCAGTTACTCTTCTCTCGCAACTAATGAAAAACTGTTTTTT. It translates to CASSYSSLATNEKLFF.